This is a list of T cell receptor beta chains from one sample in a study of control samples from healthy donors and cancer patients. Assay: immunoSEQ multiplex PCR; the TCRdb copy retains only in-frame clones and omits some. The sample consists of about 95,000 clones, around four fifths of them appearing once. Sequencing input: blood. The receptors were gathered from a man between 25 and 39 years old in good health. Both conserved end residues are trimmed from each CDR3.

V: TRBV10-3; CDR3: AIGASNTEAF
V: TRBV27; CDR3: ASSLNPGQGGYYGYT
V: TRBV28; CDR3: ASSPIDRAWTGELF
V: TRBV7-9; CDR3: ASSLAVSLYQEAQY
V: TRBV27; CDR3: ASSLRVSGANVLT
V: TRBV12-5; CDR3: ASGPSGDTDTQY
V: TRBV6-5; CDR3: ASSYSRTNTGELF
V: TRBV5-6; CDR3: ASSVVLAGKSDTQY
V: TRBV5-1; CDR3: ASSSGQLGSVGNIQY
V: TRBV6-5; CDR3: ASSYPGTGVPT
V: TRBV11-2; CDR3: ASGLTGSSTGYT
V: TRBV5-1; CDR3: ASSYAGTNSGNTIY
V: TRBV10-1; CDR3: ASSESGYNEQF
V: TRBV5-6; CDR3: ASTLQGGRGYT
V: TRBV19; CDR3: ASSPTNSNQPQH
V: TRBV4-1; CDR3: ASSQDDSYGYT
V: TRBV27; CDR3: ASSLFEGTGVYNEQF
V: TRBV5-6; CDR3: ASREQGMNTEAF
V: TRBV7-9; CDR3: ASSLRKGTGGNTIY
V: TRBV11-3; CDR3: ASSSTGANTEAF
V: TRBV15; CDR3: ATSRAGWDTEAF
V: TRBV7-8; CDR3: ASSLARTSGVGDTQY
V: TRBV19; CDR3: ASSIQGVSYEQY